This entry lists 27 T cell receptor beta chains sequenced from one sample in a study of naive and memory T cell subsets (TCRdb year 2017). The protocol used for the library was UMI-ligation and nested PCR. Data came from an Illumina MiSeq. The beta constant-region primer was an equimolar mix of two oligonucleotides covering both TRBC1 and TRBC2. TCRdb passed the public sequencing reads through fastp at Q25 and MiXCR, retaining productive beta sequences. Every entry covers one CDR3 protein and lists the most common genes and DNA from its rows. The sample contains some 100,000 distinct CDR3 sequences, about 6.5% of them found a single time. 1.6% of the sample comes from the top ten. Source material: central memory CD4+ T cells from blood. What this sample's cell subset or site label stands for: central memory, CD45RA- CD27+. The receptor set was obtained from a human donor in good health.

This clonotype was observed a handful of times. The J gene is TRBJ2-5, the V gene TRBV7-6; 7 bases line up with TRBD2. This CDR3 region has 16 residues. CDR1 SGHVS and CDR2 FNYEAQ come from the germline V gene. The J segment lost 2 bases and the V segment lost 5 bases, leaving 11 bases of the junction unmatched. In DNA, the CDR3 is TGTGCCAGCAGCGCGAGGACTAGTAGTGGGCAAGAGACCCAGTACTTC. It yields the protein CASSARTSSGQETQYF.

At least ten counts were recorded for this clonotype. V usage is TRBV7-2 and J usage is TRBJ1-2, with 7 nucleotides matching TRBD1. Germline loops: CDR1 SGHTA, CDR2 FQGNSA. Trimming removed 5 bases from V and 6 bases from J; junction bases left unmatched: 15. CDR3 length: 16 amino acids. The CDR3 reads CASSHGTATFTNGYTF. In DNA, the CDR3 is TGTGCCAGCAGCCACGGGACAGCGACATTTACCAATGGCTACACCTTC.

The chain couples TRBV18 to TRBJ1-5; D remains ambiguous. The CDR3 runs 17 residues. Per germline, CDR1 KGHSH and CDR2 LQKENI. Trimming shortened V by 0 bases and J by 2 bases, and 14 bases separated the two germline ends. CDR3 in DNA: TGTGCCAGCTCACCACCGGTTGGGGTGTCGGGCAATCAGCCCCAGCATTTT. Its protein is CASSPPVGVSGNQPQHF.

This clonotype was counted a few times. The rearrangement links TRBV24-1 to TRBJ2-1, with TRBD2 as a possible D gene (6 bases). Trimming removed 2 bases from V and 5 bases from J, with 15 bases in between. The CDR3 runs to 16 residues. From germline, CDR1 is KGHDR and CDR2 SFDVKD. CDR3 nucleotides: TGTGCCACCAGTGATTCCGGGACTCCTATGGACAATGAGCAGTTCTTC. This codes for CATSDSGTPMDNEQFF.

This clonotype has at least ten counts. Relative to the germline gene, one junction end is altered; a read error may explain this. V and J are TRBV7-7 and TRBJ2-7, with D perhaps matching TRBD2 (5 bases). Germline V gives CDR1 SSHAT, CDR2 FNYEAQ (reference sequence). This CDR3 is built from 14 residues. CDR3: CASSHPRGRDEQYF. As DNA, the CDR3 is TGTGCTAGCAGCCACCCCCGAGGGCGCGACGAGCAGTACTTC.

CDR3 nucleotides: TGCAGTGCTAGAGATCGAGGGACAGGGTTGGATTATGAGCAGTTCTTC. It encodes CSARDRGTGLDYEQFF. The genes are TRBV20-1 and TRBJ2-1; 9 nucleotides line up with TRBD1. The V gene end was trimmed by 0 bases and the J gene end by 8 bases; junction bases not matched to a gene: 11. This CDR3 is built from 16 residues. Germline lookup yields CDR1 DFQATT and CDR2 SNEGSKA (reference sequence).

The chain uses TRBV5-4 and TRBJ1-2; D is possibly TRBD1 (5 bases). V lost 4 bases to trimming and J lost 4 bases, with 17 bases between them. The CDR3 sequence is 15 residues long. CDR1 and CDR2 (germline): SGHNT, YYREEE (reference sequence). CDR3 region: CASSTRDRLLYGYTF. CDR3 DNA: TGTGCCAGCAGCACCCGGGACCGACTTCTCTATGGCTACACCTTC.

This clonotype was counted at least ten times. The chain links TRBV20-1 to TRBJ2-2; D is unclear. The CDR3 length is 13 residues. Germline-derived CDR1 and CDR2 are DFQATT and SNEGSKA (reference sequence). V dropped 3 bases and J dropped 5 bases, with 10 bases sitting between them. The CDR3 DNA follows: TGCAGTGCTAGGACGGCTTGGACCGGGGAGCTGTTTTTT. Protein: CSARTAWTGELFF.

This clonotype was seen ten or more times. CDR3 nucleotide sequence: TGTGCCAGCAGCTTACGAGACAGCACTGAAGCTTTCTTT. Amino acids: CASSLRDSTEAFF. J is TRBJ1-1 and V is TRBV7-3; a weak D match, TRBD1 (5 bases). The germline gives CDR1 SGHTA, CDR2 FQGTGA. The CDR3 extends over 13 amino acids. Trimming took off 2 bases at V and 4 bases at J, with 8 bases between the two ends.

J is TRBJ1-1 and V is TRBV12-3 or TRBV12-4, with D perhaps matching TRBD1 (5 bases). This CDR3 is built from 13 residues. The ends were cut back, 5 bases at V and 5 bases at J, with 12 bases in the middle. This CDR3 is CASSNTGGTEAFF. CDR3 bases: TGTGCCAGCAGTAACACGGGGGGGACTGAAGCTTTCTTT.

In this sample, this clonotype turned up many times. This chain joins TRBV27 and TRBJ2-7, with 9 bases identical to TRBD2. V shed 4 bases, J shed 7 bases, and the junction held 11 bases outside the gene matches. The germline CDR1 and CDR2 sequences are MNHEY and SMNVEV (reference sequence). The CDR3 is 15 amino acids. The CDR3 DNA sequence: TGTGCCAGCAGTTCCAAAGCGGGGGGAAAGGGGGAGCAGTACTTC. As protein: CASSSKAGGKGEQYF.

V usage is TRBV27 and J usage is TRBJ2-1; D uncertain. In germline, CDR1 is MNHEY, CDR2 SMNVEV (reference sequence). V shed 5 bases and J shed 14 bases, with 22 bases lying between them. This CDR3 spans 14 amino acids. Written as DNA, the CDR3 is TGTGCCAGCAGTCCCTCGGGCCCCCTCGCGACGGAGTTCTTC. It encodes CASSPSGPLATEFF.

This clonotype showed up many times. The gene calls are TRBV7-8 and TRBJ1-3; TRBD1 might be the D (5 bases). The CDR3 length is 15 residues. Between the trimmed V and J ends, which lost 0 bases and 1 base, there was a span of 7 bases. Germline assignment: CDR1 SGHVS and CDR2 FQNEAQ. The CDR3 loop is CASSLARGSGNTIYF. As DNA, the CDR3 is TGTGCCAGCAGCTTAGCGCGGGGGTCTGGAAACACCATATATTTT.

This chain links TRBV29-1 with TRBJ2-4; D ambiguous. The CDR3 has 15 amino acids. V was trimmed by 6 bases and J by 7 bases, leaving 22 bases between them. Germline CDR1 reads SQVTM; CDR2 reads ANQGSEA. CDR3 sequence reads: CSVATSHHEGNIQYF. The CDR3 bases are TGCAGCGTGGCCACAAGTCACCATGAAGGGAACATTCAGTACTTC.

This clonotype has ten or more counts. CDR3 bases: TGTGCCAGCAGGGCTGACCTCAGCGAGCAGTACTTC. Translating gives CASRADLSEQYF. V usage is TRBV12-3 or TRBV12-4 and J usage is TRBJ2-7; D remains unclear. This CDR3 region has 12 residues. V lost 6 bases and J lost 6, with 12 bases in between.

This clonotype was seen ten or more times. The chain has TRBV5-1 and TRBJ2-5, with a weak D call TRBD1 (6 bases). CDR1 and CDR2 from the germline V gene are SGHRS and YFSETQ. The V and J ends lost 3 bases and 4 bases respectively, with 13 bases between them. The CDR3 covers 14 residues. The DNA of the CDR3 is TGCGCCAGCAGCTCGGCAGGGGTCCGAGAGACCCAGTACTTC. Translated, it gives CASSSAGVRETQYF.

This clonotype was picked up many times. The chain couples TRBV29-1 to TRBJ2-7; D might be TRBD1 (6 bases). CDR1 is SQVTM and CDR2 is ANQGSEA in the germline V gene. The CDR3 covers 10 residues. The V end was cut by 7 bases, the J end by 6 bases, with 10 bases between. The DNA for the CDR3 is TGCAGCGCCCGGGACATCGAGCAGTACTTC. It translates to CSARDIEQYF.

This clonotype was seen at least ten times. This rearrangement joins TRBV4-3 to TRBJ1-2; the match to TRBD1 covers 9 bases. Germline loops: CDR1 LGHNA, CDR2 YSLEER. This CDR3 has 15 amino acids. Trimming removed 0 bases from V and 5 bases from J; junction bases left unmatched: 4. Here the CDR3 reads CASSQDHGTGYGYTF. Written as DNA, the CDR3 is TGCGCCAGCAGCCAAGATCATGGGACAGGGTATGGCTACACCTTC.

This chain joins TRBV7-2 and TRBJ2-1; D might be TRBD2 (5 bases). Germline V gives CDR1 SGHTA, CDR2 FQGNSA. V was pared by 1 base and J by 7 bases, with 11 bases between. The CDR3 length is 14 residues. This chain's CDR3 is CASSLGASRNEQFF. The DNA for the CDR3 is TGTGCCAGCAGCTTAGGAGCTAGCAGAAATGAGCAGTTCTTC.

This clonotype occurred many times. The V gene is TRBV12-3 or TRBV12-4, the J gene TRBJ2-3; 7 bases are a match to TRBD1. V trimming: 1 base; J trimming: 10 bases; junction bases outside the gene matches: 2. The CDR3 spans 12 residues. CDR3 in amino acids: CASSLGGTAQYF. In nucleotides, the CDR3 is TGTGCCAGCAGTTTAGGTGGGACAGCGCAGTATTTT.

This clonotype has a count of ten or more. This rearrangement joins TRBV2 to TRBJ1-6; TRBD1 matches at 8 bases. From germline, CDR1 is SNHLY and CDR2 FYNNEI. V was pared by 6 bases and J by 9 bases, with 10 bases of the junction left unmatched. The CDR3 runs to 15 residues. The CDR3, as DNA: TGTGCCAGCAGCCCCGGGACAGGCCAGGGTTCACCCCTCCACTTT. Amino acid sequence: CASSPGTGQGSPLHF.

The chain uses TRBV9 and TRBJ2-5; 8 bases line up with TRBD1. CDR3 length equals 16 residues. The ends lost 1 base at V and 3 bases at J; junction bases unmatched: 8. Germline CDR1 reads SGDLS; CDR2 reads YYNGEE. The CDR3 sequence: CASSVSVNRGKETQYF. The CDR3 coding sequence is TGTGCCAGCAGCGTATCAGTGAACAGGGGGAAAGAGACCCAGTACTTC. Complete variable domain (other parts from reference TRBV9 and TRBJ2-5): DSGVTQTPKHLITATGQRVTLRCSPRSGDLSVYWYQQSLDQGLQFLIQYYNGEERAKGNILERFSAQQFPDLHSELNLSSLELGDSALYFCASSVSVNRGKETQYFGPGTRLLVL.

This clonotype was recorded at least ten times. The V gene is TRBV24-1, the J gene TRBJ2-2, with D possibly being TRBD2 (6 bases). Germline CDR1 KGHDR, CDR2 SFDVKD. Trimming removed 7 bases from V and 0 bases from J, with 17 bases in between. This CDR3 has 17 amino acids. The CDR3 spells CATSDPGVSANTGELFF. The CDR3 DNA is TGTGCCACCAGCGACCCGGGGGTTTCGGCGAACACCGGGGAGCTGTTTTTT.

This clonotype was counted many times. This chain joins TRBV5-1 and TRBJ1-1, with no clear D. This CDR3 is 13 amino acids long. Trimming stripped 0 bases from V and 3 bases from J, with 6 bases between. CDR1 and CDR2 from the germline V gene are SGHRS and YFSETQ. The CDR3 is CASSLERHTEAFF. CDR3 bases: TGCGCCAGCAGCTTGGAAAGGCACACTGAAGCTTTCTTT.

This clonotype was found many times. The rearrangement joins TRBV20-1 to TRBJ2-3; D possibly matches TRBD1 or TRBD2 (5 bases each). Per germline, CDR1 DFQATT and CDR2 SNEGSKA (reference sequence). There are 16 residues in the CDR3. The V gene lost 3 bases and the J gene lost 8 bases, with 24 bases spanning the gap. The CDR3 region has the DNA TGCAGTGCTAGGCCGGCCGGGCAAGCGCAGAGGGGTACGCAGTATTTT. Translating gives CSARPAGQAQRGTQYF.

CDR3: CASSVLAANNEQFF. As DNA, the CDR3 is TGTGCCAGCAGTGTCCTAGCGGCCAACAATGAGCAGTTCTTC. The chain couples TRBV6-1 to TRBJ2-1, with TRBD2 matching over 7 bases. With V trimmed by 4 bases and J by 5 bases, 5 bases remained unmatched. The CDR3 totals 14 residues. CDR1 is MNHNS and CDR2 is SASEGT in the germline V gene.

This clonotype has a count of ten or more. The rearrangement links TRBV29-1 to TRBJ1-1, with D maybe TRBD1 (5 bases). The CDR3 is 14 amino acids. V was shortened by 3 bases and J by 0 bases, with 11 bases between the two germline ends. Germline-derived CDR1 and CDR2 are SQVTM and ANQGSEA. The DNA for the CDR3 is TGCAGCGTTGACCGGCGGGACCTGAACACTGAAGCTTTCTTT. Its protein product is CSVDRRDLNTEAFF.